This T cell receptor beta chain derives from a study of regulatory T cells in long-lasting Graves disease (dated by TCRdb to about 2021). In the study overall: Newly diagnosed Graves' disease patients had taken antithyroid drugs for less than 3 months. This study used TCR sequencing and RNA sequencing of peripheral blood to compare persistent Graves' disease patients against newly diagnosed Graves' disease patients. The study took place in China and was registered as a clinical trial. A total of about 35 samples underwent TCR sequencing: some 13 from persistent and approximately 20 from newly diagnosed Graves' disease patients. Beyond this particular receptor, the publication reports: As a limitation, the authors acknowledged that the small sample size may reduce accuracy. Compared with newly diagnosed patients, patients with persistent Graves' disease had lower TCR Shannon entropy and fewer highly expanded clones, which suggests clonal expansion. Peripheral blood alone was examined, since thyroid tissue, which constituted the primary lesion, could not be accessed. Sequencing and analysis were restricted to the TCR beta chain. Persistent disease showed preferential use of TRBV28, TRBJ1-2 and TRBJ2-5, whereas newly diagnosed disease favored TRBV20-1 and TRBJ2-1. A larger number of public clonotypes was shared among persistent patients (about 2,700) than among newly diagnosed patients (around 880).

V loses 5 bases of germline sequence and J loses 1 base, and the interval between the two ends is 15 bases. Spanning cysteine to phenylalanine, the CDR3 consists of 15 amino acids. Only the CDR3 DNA is retained, 45 bases long and in frame from the first base. The germline V gene specifies SGHVS as CDR1 and FQNEAQ as CDR2. Receptor amplification or capture employed multiplex PCR. TCRdb shows the sequencer as Illumina HiSeq 4000. iRepertoire HTBI primers and Arm-PCR amplification of CDR3 regions were used to construct TCR beta libraries. Before sequencing, the PCR products underwent gel purification. The paper's processing steps were these. Gene usage analysis of CDR3 amino acid clonotypes used the approximately 62 TRBV and approximately 13 TRBJ segments found across samples. COPE and FqMerger were used to merge the filtered high-quality paired reads into contigs. Contigs were aligned with BLAST to IMGT TRBV, TRBD and TRBJ reference genes, and CDR3 was defined per IMGT. Any clonotype with a frequency above 0.1% was counted as a highly expanded clone. Shannon entropy served as the measure of repertoire diversity, while the Gini coefficient captured V-J evenness. Clonotypes shared by more than one individual were considered public. TCRdb reanalyzed the raw reads on its own, using fastp at Q25 for trimming and MiXCR for clone calling, and kept in-frame beta chains. CDR3 protein sequences are deduplicated, and each keeps its most common genes and DNA. Clone size and V and J calls follow TCRdb, not the original study. Across this sample there are some 490,000 distinct CDR3 sequences, with around 12% seen only once. The ten top clones hold approximately 9.6% of the sample.

Taken with the paper, the label for time point translates to: newly diagnosed GD, antithyroid drugs for less than 3 months. RNA was extracted from PBMCs in TRIzol for both TCR sequencing and RNA sequencing. Graves' disease was diagnosed according to American Thyroid Association guidelines. Recruitment of patients was carried out at an endocrinology department in Xi'an, China. Each patient gave approximately 9.7 milliliters of peripheral blood, collected in an EDTA anticoagulant tube. Ficoll Paque Plus density gradient separation was used to isolate PBMCs, and no further T cell sorting was done. An Agilent 2100 Bioanalyzer and agarose gel were used to check RNA quality, while a NanoDrop 2000 measured RNA concentration. This clonotype was picked up many times. Which antigen it targets is not known. No quality values exist for individual bases; no much larger clone is one base distant. These data were also filed under a second study, of T cells in Graves' hyperthyroidism and ophthalmopathy. Looking at the second paper: A patient counted as having stable Graves' hyperthyroidism if no progression to ophthalmopathy occurred over 18 months of follow-up. Hyperthyroidism patients were aged 18 to 65 years and newly diagnosed, with disease duration of less than 2 months. The study excluded patients with uncontrolled infections, other autoimmune diseases, pregnancy or lactation. Diagnoses relied on clinical symptoms, serum thyroxine and TRAb, thyroid ultrasound and orbital computed tomography. The first round of RT-PCR for the TCR CDR3 was performed with the HTBI primer set and the Qiagen OneStep RT-PCR kit. Most expanded thyroid clonotypes (frequency above 0.001) were also found in blood, which suggests that blood repertoires may mirror thyroid immune responses. In cross-validation, a model built on a 13 V-J signature told ophthalmopathy apart from stable hyperthyroidism with 87.88% sensitivity and 81% to 82% specificity, and in testing the same model reached 80%/75%. In validation, the model predicted progression to ophthalmopathy with over 65% sensitivity and over 72% specificity, a median of approximately 6.5 months before onset. A discovery cohort of roughly 96 patients, approximately 45 with Graves' ophthalmopathy and more than 55 with stable Graves' hyperthyroidism, was used to find distinguishing TCR V-J signatures. An independent validation cohort of about 20 hyperthyroidism patients and 17 patients who later progressed to ophthalmopathy tested prospective prediction of ophthalmopathy. The 85 to 100 discovery patients were divided at random into training and test sets in a 7:3 ratio. In roughly six Graves' hyperthyroidism patients, the study also compared T-cell repertoires from thyroid tissue with T-cell repertoires from blood. Once sampling was done, hyperthyroidism patients were given methimazole at a starting dose of 30 mg daily, whereas ophthalmopathy patients were given high-dose intravenous methylprednisolone. The libraries were constructed in a second round of multiplex PCR and then size-selected and purified. Libraries were sequenced paired-end with 100 bp reads on an Illumina HiSeq2000. Raw data were processed with SOAPnuke, discarding reads with adapters, uncalled bases, mean Phred below 15, or no exact constant-primer or identifier match. High-quality paired reads were merged using COPE v1.2.5, and each unique nucleotide sequence was defined as a clonotype. Clonotypes were aligned to IMGT TRBV, TRBD and TRBJ reference segments using MiTCR v1.1. Only V-J combinations with frequency above 0.0001, covering roughly 99% of repertoires, were analysed. A TCS score was defined as the ratio of F50 (clonal expansion) to E x V (chaos), with BLOSUM62-based TCRdist applied between CDR3 peptides within each V-J. Welch's t-statistics and random forest reduced 514 V-J features to 10 to 15, which were used in a naive Bayes classifier (R e1071). Sample size was not statistically predetermined, and blinding of investigators to group allocation was not performed. According to the paper, TCR Vbeta CDR3 sequencing was carried out on more than 120 peripheral blood samples, which came from more than 40 ophthalmopathy, approximately 78 hyperthyroidism and about 17 progressor patients.

This receptor was taken from a woman between 25 and 40 years old with Graves disease. Donor details come from another sample of the same person, matched by shared clones. The starting material was peripheral blood mononuclear cells (PBMCs), obtained at new diagnosis, from a patient treated with antithyroid drugs. The V gene is TRBV7-8 and the J gene is TRBJ2-7, with the D segment possibly TRBD1 or TRBD2, each aligning over 5 bases. The CDR3 loop reads CASSGTGTGSYEQYF. The sequenced DNA: TGTGCCAGCAGCGGTACCGGGACGGGATCCTACGAGCAGTACTTC.